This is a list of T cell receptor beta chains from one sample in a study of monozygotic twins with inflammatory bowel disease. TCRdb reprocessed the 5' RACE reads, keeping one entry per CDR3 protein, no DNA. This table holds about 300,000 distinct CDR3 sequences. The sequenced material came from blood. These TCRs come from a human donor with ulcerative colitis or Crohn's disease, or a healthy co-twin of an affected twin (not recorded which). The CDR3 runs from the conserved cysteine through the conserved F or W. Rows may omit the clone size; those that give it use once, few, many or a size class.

CASRTAVNTEAFF | TRBJ1-1 | NA | TRBV6-5
CASSLQAGEQYF | TRBJ2-7 | NA | TRBV7-3
CASSVRTSGFSDTQYF | TRBJ2-3 | NA | TRBV19
CASSIEGGSYEQYF | TRBJ2-7 | NA | TRBV19
CAWSRGSNQPQHF | TRBJ1-5 | NA | TRBV30
CASSSRGTNNEQFF | TRBJ2-1 | NA | TRBV3-1
CVSSLVGEQYF | TRBJ2-7 | NA | TRBV7-9
CASSQGSTVGLEQYF | TRBJ2-7 | NA | TRBV4-3
CASSFARVNEQFF | TRBJ2-1 | NA | TRBV7-2
CASSGQGGNTEAFF | TRBJ1-1 | NA | TRBV5-1
CSARGGGSSYNEQFF | TRBJ2-1 | NA | TRBV20-1
CASSPRQGGAEKLFF | TRBJ1-4 | NA | TRBV7-2
CASSVRGLDYGYTF | TRBJ1-2 | NA | TRBV6-1
CASSFMRGGQSSYNEQFF | TRBJ2-1 | NA | TRBV6-5
CASTVQGNTEAFF | TRBJ1-1 | NA | TRBV5-1
CASRPPGLVGDYEQYF | TRBJ2-7 | NA | TRBV28
CATSDSTGRGTQYF | TRBJ2-5 | medium-sized | TRBV24-1
CASSYGAGVTYEQYF | TRBJ2-7 | NA | TRBV6-5
CASSLGPREQYF | TRBJ2-7 | NA | TRBV7-2
CASSLPGSAPGYTF | TRBJ1-2 | NA | TRBV5-4
CATWRAGSNEQFF | TRBJ2-1 | NA | TRBV3-1
CASSQVGGGAKNIQYF | TRBJ2-4 | NA | TRBV4-1
CASSLDPGTEAFF | TRBJ1-1 | NA | TRBV5-4
CSAQRDRVYDEQYF | TRBJ2-7 | NA | TRBV20-1
CSALRGVYEQYF | TRBJ2-7 | NA | TRBV20-1
CASSFRQGVTSGNTIYF | TRBJ1-3 | NA | TRBV7-2
CASSVGRATGEQFF | TRBJ2-1 | NA | TRBV9
CSASFRGGGTDTQYF | TRBJ2-3 | NA | TRBV20-1
CASSNGVFYEQYF | TRBJ2-7 | NA | TRBV18
CASSSRTATNEKLFF | TRBJ1-4 | NA | TRBV7-2
CASRRSGATTEAFF | TRBJ1-1 | NA | TRBV6-2/TRBV6-3
CASSWTGRRGNEQFF | TRBJ2-1 | NA | TRBV12-3/TRBV12-4
CASSQQRNEQFF | TRBJ2-1 | NA | TRBV3-1